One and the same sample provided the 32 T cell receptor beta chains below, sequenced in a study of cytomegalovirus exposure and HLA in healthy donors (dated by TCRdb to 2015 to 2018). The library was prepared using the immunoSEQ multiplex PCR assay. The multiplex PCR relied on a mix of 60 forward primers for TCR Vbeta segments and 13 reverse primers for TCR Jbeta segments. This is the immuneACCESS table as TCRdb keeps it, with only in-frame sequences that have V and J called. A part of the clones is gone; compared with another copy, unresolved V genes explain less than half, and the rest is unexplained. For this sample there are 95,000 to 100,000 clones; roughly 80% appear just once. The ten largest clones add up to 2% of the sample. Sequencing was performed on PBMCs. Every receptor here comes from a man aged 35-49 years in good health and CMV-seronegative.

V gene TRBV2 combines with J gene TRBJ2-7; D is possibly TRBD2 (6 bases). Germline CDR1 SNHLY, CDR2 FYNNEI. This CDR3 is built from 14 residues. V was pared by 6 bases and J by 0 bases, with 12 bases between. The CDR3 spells CASSRDSDSYEQYF. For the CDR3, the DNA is TGTGCCAGCAGCCGGGACTCAGACTCCTACGAGCAGTACTTC.

The CDR3 spells CASSHFGQLNTEAFF. Written as DNA, the CDR3 is TGTGCCAGCAGCCATTTCGGACAACTGAACACTGAAGCTTTCTTT. The V gene is TRBV14, the J gene TRBJ1-1, with D possibly being TRBD1 (5 bases). V was clipped by 3 bases and J by 0 bases, with 11 bases between them. Germline CDR1 reads SGHDN; CDR2 reads FVKESK. The CDR3 extends over 15 amino acids.

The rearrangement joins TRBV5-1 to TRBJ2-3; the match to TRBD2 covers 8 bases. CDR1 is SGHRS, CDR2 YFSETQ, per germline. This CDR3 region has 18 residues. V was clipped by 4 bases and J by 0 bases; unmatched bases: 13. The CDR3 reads CASSHGRISGASTDTQYF. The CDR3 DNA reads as TGCGCCAGCAGCCACGGCAGGATTAGCGGGGCTAGCACAGATACGCAGTATTTT.

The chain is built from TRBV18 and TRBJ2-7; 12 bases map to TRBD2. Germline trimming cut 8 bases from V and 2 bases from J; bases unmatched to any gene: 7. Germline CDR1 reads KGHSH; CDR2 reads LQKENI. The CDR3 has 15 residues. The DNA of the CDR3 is TGTGCCAGCGCGGAGACTAGCGGGGGCCCCTACGAGCAGTACTTC. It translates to CASAETSGGPYEQYF. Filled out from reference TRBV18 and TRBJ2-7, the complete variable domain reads NAGVMQNPRHLVRRRGQEARLRCSPMKGHSHVYWYRQLPEEGLKFMVYLQKENIIDESGMPKERFSAEFPKEGPSILRIQQVVRGDSAAYFCASAETSGGPYEQYFGPGTRLTVT.

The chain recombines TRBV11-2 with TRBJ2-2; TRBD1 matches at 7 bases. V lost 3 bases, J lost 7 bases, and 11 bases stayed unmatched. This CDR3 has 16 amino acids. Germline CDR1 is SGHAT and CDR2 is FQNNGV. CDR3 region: CASSLNPRGKYGELFF. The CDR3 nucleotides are TGTGCCAGCAGCTTGAATCCCAGGGGGAAGTACGGGGAGCTGTTTTTT.

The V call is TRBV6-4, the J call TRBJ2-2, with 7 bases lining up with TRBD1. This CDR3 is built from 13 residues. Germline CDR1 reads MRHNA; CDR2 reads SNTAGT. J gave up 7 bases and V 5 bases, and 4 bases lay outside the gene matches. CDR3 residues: CASSTGDLGELFF. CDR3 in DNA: TGTGCCAGCAGTACAGGGGATCTCGGGGAGCTGTTTTTT.

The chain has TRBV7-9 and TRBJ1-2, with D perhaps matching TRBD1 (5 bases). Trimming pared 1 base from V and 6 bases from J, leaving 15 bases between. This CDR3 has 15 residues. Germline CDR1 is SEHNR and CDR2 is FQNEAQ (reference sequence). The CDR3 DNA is TGTGCCAGCAGCTTAGTCTCCTCAGGGATGGATGGCTACACCTTC. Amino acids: CASSLVSSGMDGYTF.

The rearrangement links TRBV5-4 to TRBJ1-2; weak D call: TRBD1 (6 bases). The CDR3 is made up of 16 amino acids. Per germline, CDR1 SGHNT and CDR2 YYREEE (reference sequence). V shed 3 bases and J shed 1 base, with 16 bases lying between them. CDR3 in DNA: TGTGCCAGCAGCTGGGGGGGGGCTCCGGATAACTATGGCTACACCTTC. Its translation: CASSWGGAPDNYGYTF.

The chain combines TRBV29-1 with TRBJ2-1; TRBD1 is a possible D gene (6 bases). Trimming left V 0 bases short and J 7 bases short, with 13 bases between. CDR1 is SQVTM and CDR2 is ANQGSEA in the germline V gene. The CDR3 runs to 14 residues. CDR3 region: CSVEDREGGNEQFF. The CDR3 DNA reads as TGCAGCGTTGAAGATCGTGAAGGGGGTAATGAGCAGTTCTTC.

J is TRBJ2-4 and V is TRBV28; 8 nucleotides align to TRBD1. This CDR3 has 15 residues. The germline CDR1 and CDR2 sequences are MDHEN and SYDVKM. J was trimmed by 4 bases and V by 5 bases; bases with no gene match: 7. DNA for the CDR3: TGTGCCAGCAGTAACTCGGGACAGGTGAAAAACATTCAGTACTTC. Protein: CASSNSGQVKNIQYF.

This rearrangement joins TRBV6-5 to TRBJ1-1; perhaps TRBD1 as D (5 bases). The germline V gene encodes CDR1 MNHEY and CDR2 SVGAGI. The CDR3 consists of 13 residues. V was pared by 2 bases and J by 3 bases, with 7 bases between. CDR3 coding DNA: TGTGCCAGCAGTTACGAAGGGGACACTGAAGCTTTCTTT. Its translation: CASSYEGDTEAFF.

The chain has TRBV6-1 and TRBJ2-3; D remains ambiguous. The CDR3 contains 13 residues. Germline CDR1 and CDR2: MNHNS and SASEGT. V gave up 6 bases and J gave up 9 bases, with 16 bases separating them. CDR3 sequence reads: CASRPTLVWTQYF. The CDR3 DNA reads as TGTGCCAGCAGACCTACCCTTGTATGGACGCAGTATTTT.

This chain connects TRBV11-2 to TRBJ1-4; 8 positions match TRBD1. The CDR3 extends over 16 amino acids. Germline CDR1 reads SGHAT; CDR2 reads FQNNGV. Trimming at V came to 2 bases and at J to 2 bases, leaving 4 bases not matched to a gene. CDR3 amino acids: CASSLPTGGTNEKLFF. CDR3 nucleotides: TGTGCCAGCAGCTTACCTACAGGGGGTACTAATGAAAAACTGTTTTTT. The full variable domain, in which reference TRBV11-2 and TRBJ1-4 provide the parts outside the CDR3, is EAGVAQSPRYKIIEKRQSVAFWCNPISGHATLYWYQQILGQGPKLLIQFQNNGVVDDSQLPKDRFSAERLKGVDSTLKIQPAKLEDSAVYLCASSLPTGGTNEKLFFGSGTQLSVL.

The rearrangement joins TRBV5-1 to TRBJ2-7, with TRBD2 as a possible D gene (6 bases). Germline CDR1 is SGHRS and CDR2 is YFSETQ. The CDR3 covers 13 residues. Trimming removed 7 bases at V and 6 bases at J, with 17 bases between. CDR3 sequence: CASAQGLTGEQYF. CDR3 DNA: TGCGCCAGCGCCCAGGGACTGACCGGCGAGCAGTACTTC.

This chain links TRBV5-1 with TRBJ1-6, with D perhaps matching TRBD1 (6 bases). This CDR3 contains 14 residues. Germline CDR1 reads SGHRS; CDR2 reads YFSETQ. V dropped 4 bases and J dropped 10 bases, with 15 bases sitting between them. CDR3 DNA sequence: TGCGCCAGCAGCGCCACAGGGTCGGACTCACCCCTCCACTTT. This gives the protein CASSATGSDSPLHF.

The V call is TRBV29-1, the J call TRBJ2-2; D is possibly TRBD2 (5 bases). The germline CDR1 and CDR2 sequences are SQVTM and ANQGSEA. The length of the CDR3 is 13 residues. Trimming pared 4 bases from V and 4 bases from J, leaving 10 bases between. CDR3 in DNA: TGCAGCGTTGTTGCCAGCGGCACCGGGGAGCTGTTTTTT. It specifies CSVVASGTGELFF.

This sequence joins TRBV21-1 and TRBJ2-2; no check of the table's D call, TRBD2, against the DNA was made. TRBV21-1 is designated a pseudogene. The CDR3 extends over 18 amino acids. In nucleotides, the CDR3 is TGTGCCAGCAGCAAATGGGAGGGGGGGCTTCCGGACACCGGGGAGCTGTTTTTT. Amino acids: CASSKWEGGLPDTGELFF.

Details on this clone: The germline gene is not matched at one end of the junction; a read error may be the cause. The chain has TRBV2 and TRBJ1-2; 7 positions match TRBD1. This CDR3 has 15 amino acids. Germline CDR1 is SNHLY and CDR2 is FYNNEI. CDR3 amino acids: CASSATGSGDAGGHF. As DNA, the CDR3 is TGTGCCAGCAGTGCGACAGGGTCGGGAGATGCCGGGGGCCACTTC. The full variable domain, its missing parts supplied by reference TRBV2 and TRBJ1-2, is EPEVTQTPSHQVTQMGQEVILRCVPISNHLYFYWYRQILGQKVEFLVSFYNNEISEKSEIFDDQFSVERPDGSNFTLKIRSTKLEDSAMYFCASSATGSGDAGGHFGSGTRLTVV.

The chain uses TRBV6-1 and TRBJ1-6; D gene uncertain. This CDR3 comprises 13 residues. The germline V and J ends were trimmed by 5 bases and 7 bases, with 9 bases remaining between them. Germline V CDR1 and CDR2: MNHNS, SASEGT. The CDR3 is CASSINENSPLHF. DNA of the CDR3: TGTGCCAGCAGTATAAATGAGAATTCACCCCTCCACTTT.

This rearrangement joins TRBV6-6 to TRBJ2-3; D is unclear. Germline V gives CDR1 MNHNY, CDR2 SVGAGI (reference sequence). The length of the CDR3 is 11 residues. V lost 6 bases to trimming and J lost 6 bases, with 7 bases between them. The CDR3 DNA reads TGTGCCAGCAGCCAACATGATACGCAGTATTTT. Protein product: CASSQHDTQYF.

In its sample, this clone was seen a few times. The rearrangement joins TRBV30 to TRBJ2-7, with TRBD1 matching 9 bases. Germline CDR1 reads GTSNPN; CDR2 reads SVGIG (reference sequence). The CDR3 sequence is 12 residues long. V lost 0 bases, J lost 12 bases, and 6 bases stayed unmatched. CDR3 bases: TGTGCCTGGAGTGTTACAGGGGGCCGTCTGTACTTC. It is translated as CAWSVTGGRLYF.

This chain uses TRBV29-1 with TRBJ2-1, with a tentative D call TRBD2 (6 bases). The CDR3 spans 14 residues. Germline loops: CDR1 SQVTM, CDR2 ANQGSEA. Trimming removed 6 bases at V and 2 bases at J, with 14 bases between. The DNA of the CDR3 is TGCAGCGTAGCTCTAGCGAGCACCTACAATGAGCAGTTCTTC. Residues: CSVALASTYNEQFF.

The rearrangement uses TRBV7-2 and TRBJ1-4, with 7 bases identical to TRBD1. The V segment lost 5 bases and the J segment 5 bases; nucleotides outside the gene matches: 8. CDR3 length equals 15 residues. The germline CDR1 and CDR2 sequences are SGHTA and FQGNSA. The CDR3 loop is CASSGRQGRNEKLFF. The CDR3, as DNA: TGTGCCAGCAGCGGGAGACAGGGCCGAAATGAAAAACTGTTTTTT.

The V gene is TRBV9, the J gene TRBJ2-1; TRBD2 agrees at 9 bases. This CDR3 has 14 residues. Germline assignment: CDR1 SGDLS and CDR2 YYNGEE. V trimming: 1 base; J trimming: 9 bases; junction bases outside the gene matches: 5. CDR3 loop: CASSVSSGEVEQFF. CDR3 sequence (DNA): TGTGCCAGCAGCGTATCTAGCGGGGAGGTTGAGCAGTTCTTC.

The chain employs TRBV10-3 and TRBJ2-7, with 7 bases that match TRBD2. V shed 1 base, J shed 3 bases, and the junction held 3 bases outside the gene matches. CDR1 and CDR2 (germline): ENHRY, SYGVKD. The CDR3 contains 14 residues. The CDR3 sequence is CAISEWGGNYEQYF. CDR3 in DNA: TGTGCCATCAGTGAGTGGGGAGGGAACTACGAGCAGTACTTC.

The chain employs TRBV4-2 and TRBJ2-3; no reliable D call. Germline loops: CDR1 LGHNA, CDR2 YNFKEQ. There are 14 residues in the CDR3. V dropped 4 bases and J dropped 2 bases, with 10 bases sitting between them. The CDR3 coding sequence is TGTGCCAGCAGCCTGGGCGTTCCCACAGATACGCAGTATTTT. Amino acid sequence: CASSLGVPTDTQYF.

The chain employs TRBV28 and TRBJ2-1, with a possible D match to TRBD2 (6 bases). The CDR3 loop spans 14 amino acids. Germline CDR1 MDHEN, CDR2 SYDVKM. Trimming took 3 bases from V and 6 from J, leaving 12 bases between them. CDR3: CASSFIGGSNEQFF. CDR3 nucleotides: TGTGCCAGCAGTTTCATCGGGGGATCCAATGAGCAGTTCTTC. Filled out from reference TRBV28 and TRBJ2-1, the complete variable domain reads DVKVTQSSRYLVKRTGEKVFLECVQDMDHENMFWYRQDPGLGLRLIYFSYDVKMKEKGDIPEGYSVSREKKERFSLILESASTNQTSMYLCASSFIGGSNEQFFGPGTRLTVL.

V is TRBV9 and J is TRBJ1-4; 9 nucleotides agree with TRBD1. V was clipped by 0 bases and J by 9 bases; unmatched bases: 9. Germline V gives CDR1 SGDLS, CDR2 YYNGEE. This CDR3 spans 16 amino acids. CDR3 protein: CASSVEDSGTGKKLFF. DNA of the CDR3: TGTGCCAGCAGCGTAGAAGATTCCGGGACAGGGAAAAAACTGTTTTTT.

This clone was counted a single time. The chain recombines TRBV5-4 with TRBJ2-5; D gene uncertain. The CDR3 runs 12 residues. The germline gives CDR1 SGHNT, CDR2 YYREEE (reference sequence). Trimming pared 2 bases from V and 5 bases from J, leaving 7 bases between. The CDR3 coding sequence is TGTGCCAGCAGCTTTCTGGCCGAGACCCAGTACTTC. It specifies CASSFLAETQYF.

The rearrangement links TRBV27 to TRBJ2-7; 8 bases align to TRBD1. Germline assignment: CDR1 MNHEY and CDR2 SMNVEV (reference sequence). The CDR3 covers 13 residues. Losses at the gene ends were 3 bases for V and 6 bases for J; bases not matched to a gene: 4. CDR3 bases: TGTGCCAGCAGTTTGGACAGGGCAGGCGAGCAGTACTTC. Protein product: CASSLDRAGEQYF.

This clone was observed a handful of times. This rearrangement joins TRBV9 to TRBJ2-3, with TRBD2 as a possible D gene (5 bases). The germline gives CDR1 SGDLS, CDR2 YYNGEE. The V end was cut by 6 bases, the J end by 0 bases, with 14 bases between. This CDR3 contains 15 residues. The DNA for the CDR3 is TGTGCCAGCACCGAGGACTTGTCTAGCACAGATACGCAGTATTTT. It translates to CASTEDLSSTDTQYF.

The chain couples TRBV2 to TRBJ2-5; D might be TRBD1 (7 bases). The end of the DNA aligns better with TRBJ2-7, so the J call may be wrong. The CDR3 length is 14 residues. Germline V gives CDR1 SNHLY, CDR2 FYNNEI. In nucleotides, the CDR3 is TGTGCCAGCCTCGGGGGCTCAGGGGGGCACGAGCAGTACTTC. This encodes CASLGGSGGHEQYF.